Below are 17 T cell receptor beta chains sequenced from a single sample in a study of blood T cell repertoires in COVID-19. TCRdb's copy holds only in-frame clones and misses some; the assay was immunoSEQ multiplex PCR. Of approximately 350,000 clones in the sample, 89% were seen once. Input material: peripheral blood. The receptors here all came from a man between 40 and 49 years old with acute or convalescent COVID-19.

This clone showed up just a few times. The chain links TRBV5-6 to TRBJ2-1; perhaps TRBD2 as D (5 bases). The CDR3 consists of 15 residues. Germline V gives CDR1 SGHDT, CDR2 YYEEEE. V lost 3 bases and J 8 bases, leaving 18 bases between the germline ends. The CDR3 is CASSSPSSGIDEQFF. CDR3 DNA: TGTGCCAGCAGCTCTCCTTCCAGCGGAATTGATGAGCAGTTCTTC.

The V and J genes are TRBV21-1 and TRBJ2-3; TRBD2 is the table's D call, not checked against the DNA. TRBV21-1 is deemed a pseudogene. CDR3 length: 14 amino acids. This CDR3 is CASGAAGGTDTQYF. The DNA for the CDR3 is TGTGCCAGCGGAGCAGCGGGAGGCACAGATACGCAGTATTTT.

As DNA, the CDR3 is TGTGCCAGCAGCCGTTGGAACACCGGGGAGCTGTTTTTT. Its protein is CASSRWNTGELFF. The V call is TRBV11-3, the J call TRBJ2-2; D remains ambiguous. The germline CDR1 and CDR2 sequences are SGHNT and YENEEA. This CDR3 is built from 13 residues. V lost 5 bases and J 1 base, leaving 5 bases between the germline ends.

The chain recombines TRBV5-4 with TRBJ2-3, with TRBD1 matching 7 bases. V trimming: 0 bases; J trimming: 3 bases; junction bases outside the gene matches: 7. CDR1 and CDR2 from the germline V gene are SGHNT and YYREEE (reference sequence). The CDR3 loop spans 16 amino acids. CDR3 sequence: CASSLDLNRGTDTQYF. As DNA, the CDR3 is TGTGCCAGCAGCTTGGATTTGAACAGGGGAACAGATACGCAGTATTTT. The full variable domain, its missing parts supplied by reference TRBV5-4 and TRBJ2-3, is ETGVTQSPTHLIKTRGQQVTLRCSSQSGHNTVSWYQQALGQGPQFIFQYYREEENGRGNFPPRFSGLQFPNYSSELNVNALELDDSALYLCASSLDLNRGTDTQYFGPGTRLTVL.

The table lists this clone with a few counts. CDR3 loop: CSVQTGRHYGYTF. The CDR3 DNA sequence: TGCAGCGTTCAGACAGGGCGGCACTATGGCTACACCTTC. The rearrangement uses TRBV29-1 and TRBJ1-2; 7 bases align to TRBD1. The CDR3 contains 13 residues. V was pared by 5 bases and J by 3 bases, with 6 bases of the junction left unmatched. The V gene's germline CDR1 is SQVTM and CDR2 ANQGSEA.

The DNA for the CDR3 is TGTGCCAGCAGCTCTACCAGAGACAGATCCACCGGGGAGCTGTTTTTT. Residues: CASSSTRDRSTGELFF. The V and J genes are TRBV7-9 and TRBJ2-2; possible D gene TRBD1, 5 bases. Germline V gene data show CDR1 as SEHNR and CDR2 as FQNEAQ (reference sequence). The CDR3 has 16 amino acids. V was shortened by 4 bases and J by 4 bases, with 16 bases between the two germline ends.

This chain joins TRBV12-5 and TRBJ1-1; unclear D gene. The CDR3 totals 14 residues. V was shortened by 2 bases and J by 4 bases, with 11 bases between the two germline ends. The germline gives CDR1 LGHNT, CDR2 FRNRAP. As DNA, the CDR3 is TGTGCTAGTGGTTTGTCCATCGCGGCCACTGAAGCTTTCTTT. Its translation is CASGLSIAATEAFF. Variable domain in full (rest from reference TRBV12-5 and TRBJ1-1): DARVTQTPRHKVTEMGQEVTMRCQPILGHNTVFWYRQTMMQGLELLAYFRNRAPLDDSGMPKDRFSAEMPDATLATLKIQPSEPRDSAVYFCASGLSIAATEAFFGQGTRLTVV.

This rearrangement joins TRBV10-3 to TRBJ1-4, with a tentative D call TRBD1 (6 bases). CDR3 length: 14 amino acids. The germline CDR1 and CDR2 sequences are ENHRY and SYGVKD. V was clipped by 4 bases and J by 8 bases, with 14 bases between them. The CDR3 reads CAISGAGEGEKLFF. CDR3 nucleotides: TGTGCCATCAGTGGGGCAGGGGAGGGCGAAAAACTGTTTTTT.

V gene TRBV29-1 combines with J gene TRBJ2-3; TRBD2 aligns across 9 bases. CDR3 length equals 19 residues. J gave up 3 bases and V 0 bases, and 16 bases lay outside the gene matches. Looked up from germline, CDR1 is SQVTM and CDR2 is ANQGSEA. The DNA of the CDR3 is TGCAGCGTTGAAGAAGAGTTTTATCGGCGGGAGGGTAGGACAGATACGCAGTATTTT. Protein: CSVEEEFYRREGRTDTQYF.

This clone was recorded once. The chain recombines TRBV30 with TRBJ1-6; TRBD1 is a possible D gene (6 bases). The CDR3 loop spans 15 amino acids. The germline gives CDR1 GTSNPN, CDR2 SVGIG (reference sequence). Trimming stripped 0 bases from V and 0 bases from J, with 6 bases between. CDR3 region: CAWSVGGSYNSPLHF. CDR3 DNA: TGTGCCTGGAGTGTAGGGGGCTCCTATAATTCACCCCTCCACTTT.

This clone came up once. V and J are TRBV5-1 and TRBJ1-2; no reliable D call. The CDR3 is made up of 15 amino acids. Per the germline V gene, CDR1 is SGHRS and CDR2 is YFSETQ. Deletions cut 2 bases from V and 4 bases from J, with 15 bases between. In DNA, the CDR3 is TGCGCCAGCAGCTTAAGGACGGGAGGGTTCTATGGCTACACCTTC. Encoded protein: CASSLRTGGFYGYTF. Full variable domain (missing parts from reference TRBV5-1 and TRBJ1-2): KAGVTQTPRYLIKTRGQQVTLSCSPISGHRSVSWYQQTPGQGLQFLFEYFSETQRNKGNFPGRFSGRQFSNSRSEMNVSTLELGDSALYLCASSLRTGGFYGYTFGSGTRLTVV.

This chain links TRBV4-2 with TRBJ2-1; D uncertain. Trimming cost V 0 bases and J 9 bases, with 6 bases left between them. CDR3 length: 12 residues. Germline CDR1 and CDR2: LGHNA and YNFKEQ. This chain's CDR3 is CASSQDSSEQFF. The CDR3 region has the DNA TGTGCCAGCAGCCAAGATAGCTCTGAGCAGTTCTTC.

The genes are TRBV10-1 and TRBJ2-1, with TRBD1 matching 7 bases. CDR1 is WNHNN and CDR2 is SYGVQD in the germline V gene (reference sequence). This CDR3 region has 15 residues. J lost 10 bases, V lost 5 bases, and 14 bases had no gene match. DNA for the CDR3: TGCGCCAGCAGTAACCGGGACAGCCACCGTCGGGAGCAGTTCTTC. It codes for CASSNRDSHRREQFF.

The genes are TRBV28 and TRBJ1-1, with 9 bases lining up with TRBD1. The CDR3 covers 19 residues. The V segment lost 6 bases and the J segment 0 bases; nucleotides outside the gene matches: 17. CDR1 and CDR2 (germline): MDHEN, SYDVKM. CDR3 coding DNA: TGTGCCAGCAGACACAGGGGGCCATCCTACGACGTCATGAACACTGAAGCTTTCTTT. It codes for CASRHRGPSYDVMNTEAFF.

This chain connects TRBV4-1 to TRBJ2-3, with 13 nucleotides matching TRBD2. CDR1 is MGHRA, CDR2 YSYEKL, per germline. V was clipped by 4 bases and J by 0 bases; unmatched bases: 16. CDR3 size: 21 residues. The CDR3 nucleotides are TGCGCCAGCAGCCGCCCCAGGGGGGGGACTAGCGGGATTCCCAGCACAGATACGCAGTATTTT. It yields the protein CASSRPRGGTSGIPSTDTQYF.

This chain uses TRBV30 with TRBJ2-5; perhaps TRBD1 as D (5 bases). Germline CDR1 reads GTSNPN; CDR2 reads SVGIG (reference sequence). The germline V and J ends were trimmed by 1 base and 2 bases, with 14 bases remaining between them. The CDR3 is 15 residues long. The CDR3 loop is CAWSEGYLGQETQYF. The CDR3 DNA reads TGTGCCTGGAGTGAGGGGTACCTGGGACAAGAGACCCAGTACTTC.

CDR3 nucleotides: TGTGCCAGCAGTCTCTATAATTCACCCCTCCACTTT. Protein: CASSLYNSPLHF. The chain combines TRBV27 with TRBJ1-6, with D uncertain. Per the germline V gene, CDR1 is MNHEY and CDR2 is SMNVEV (reference sequence). Trimming shortened V by 5 bases and J by 3 bases, and 2 bases separated the two germline ends. This CDR3 region has 12 residues.